The next 30 T cell receptor beta chains were all read from a single sample in a study of blood T cell repertoires in COVID-19 (dated by TCRdb to the early 2020s). The protocol used for the library was the immunoSEQ multiplex PCR assay. The source is immuneACCESS, and TCRdb retained only in-frame sequences with V and J called. Part of the clones is not carried over; for the studies checked, unresolved V genes explain less than half of this, and the remainder is unexplained. The sample table lists under 300,000 clones, 80% to 90% of them with a count of one. The ten largest account for approximately 2% of the sample. The sample comprised PBMCs or T cells enriched from blood (not recorded which). These receptors were taken from a woman in her fifties or sixties who had recovered from COVID-19.

The chain has TRBV28 and TRBJ2-2, with TRBD1 as a possible D gene (6 bases). The CDR3 is 17 residues long. Germline V CDR1 and CDR2: MDHEN, SYDVKM. V dropped 0 bases and J dropped 4 bases, with 15 bases sitting between them. CDR3 loop: CASSLWGTKLTTGELFF. The CDR3 DNA follows: TGTGCCAGCAGTTTATGGGGGACAAAACTTACCACCGGGGAGCTGTTTTTT.

This clone was detected ten times or more. V usage is TRBV7-9 and J usage is TRBJ1-1; 10 nucleotides agree with TRBD1. The germline V gene has CDR1 SEHNR and CDR2 FQNEAQ (reference sequence). The V and J ends lost 4 bases and 1 base, in that order; junction bases with no gene match: 9. The length of the CDR3 is 17 residues. This CDR3 reads CASSSLPGQGRNTEAFF. The CDR3, as DNA: TGTGCCAGCAGCTCCTTGCCGGGACAGGGGAGGAACACTGAAGCTTTCTTT.

The V call is TRBV5-1, the J call TRBJ2-5, with TRBD2 as a possible D gene (6 bases). Per the germline V gene, CDR1 is SGHRS and CDR2 is YFSETQ. The CDR3 contains 15 residues. The germline V and J ends were trimmed by 4 bases and 5 bases, with 18 bases remaining between them. CDR3 nucleotide sequence: TGCGCCAGCAGCCTGGGAGTCACGGGGAGGGAGACCCAGTACTTC. Translating gives CASSLGVTGRETQYF.

The rearrangement joins TRBV28 to TRBJ1-2; D is undetermined. V was clipped by 5 bases and J by 0 bases, with 7 bases between them. Germline CDR1 is MDHEN and CDR2 is SYDVKM. The CDR3 runs to 13 residues. CDR3 residues: CASSRGTNYGYTF. CDR3 in DNA: TGTGCCAGCAGTAGAGGTACTAACTATGGCTACACCTTC.

The chain couples TRBV7-8 to TRBJ1-1, with D uncertain. V shed 1 base and J shed 5 bases, with 14 bases lying between them. Germline V gives CDR1 SGHVS, CDR2 FQNEAQ. The CDR3 extends over 15 amino acids. CDR3 in DNA: TGTGCCAGCAGCTTAGTGAGGGTAGTAAGAACTGAAGCTTTCTTT. This codes for CASSLVRVVRTEAFF.

This chain connects TRBV5-5 to TRBJ2-1; TRBD2 is a possible D gene (5 bases). The CDR3 has 12 amino acids. Deletions cut 3 bases from V and 10 bases from J, with 11 bases between. CDR1 is SGHKS, CDR2 YYEKEE, per germline (reference sequence). CDR3 protein: CASSYTGYEQFF. The CDR3 DNA reads TGTGCCAGCAGCTACACGGGGTACGAGCAGTTCTTC.

The chain couples TRBV3-1 (or the pseudogene TRBV3-2) to TRBJ2-2, with 12 bases aligning to TRBD2. The CDR3 is 14 residues long. Germline CDR1 reads LGHDT; CDR2 reads YNNKEL (reference sequence). The ends lost 8 bases at V and 5 bases at J; junction bases unmatched: 3. CDR3 loop: CASALAGGTGELFF. The DNA for the CDR3 is TGTGCCAGCGCCCTAGCGGGAGGGACCGGGGAGCTGTTTTTT.

The CDR3 here is CASSTGLSYGYTF. CDR3 DNA sequence: TGTGCCAGCAGTACAGGGTTGAGCTACGGCTACACCTTC. The chain joins TRBV6-5 to TRBJ1-2; a weak D match, TRBD1 (6 bases). CDR1 is MNHEY and CDR2 is SVGAGI in the germline V gene. Trimming pared 5 bases from V and 8 bases from J, leaving 15 bases between. The length of the CDR3 is 13 residues.

The rearrangement joins TRBV10-2 to TRBJ1-5, with D perhaps matching TRBD1 (6 bases). V dropped 5 bases and J dropped 8 bases, with 10 bases sitting between them. Germline CDR1 is WSHSY and CDR2 is SAAADI. This CDR3 spans 12 amino acids. The CDR3 nucleotides are TGCGCCAGCAGTATACAGGGAAAGCCCCAGCATTTT. Protein: CASSIQGKPQHF.

The chain is built from TRBV18 and TRBJ2-7; TRBD1 matches 7 bases. Trimming at V came to 3 bases and at J to 3 bases, leaving 8 bases not matched to a gene. Per the germline V gene, CDR1 is KGHSH and CDR2 is LQKENI. This CDR3 contains 15 residues. The CDR3 DNA follows: TGTGCCAGCTCACCGTTCGTGGGACAGAACTACGAGCAGTACTTC. This translates into CASSPFVGQNYEQYF. The complete variable domain, with remaining parts taken from reference TRBV18 and TRBJ2-7, reads NAGVMQNPRHLVRRRGQEARLRCSPMKGHSHVYWYRQLPEEGLKFMVYLQKENIIDESGMPKERFSAEFPKEGPSILRIQQVVRGDSAAYFCASSPFVGQNYEQYFGPGTRLTVT.

CDR3 residues: CASSRSAGEPGEQYF. CDR3 sequence (DNA): TGTGCCAGCAGTCGTTCGGCGGGAGAGCCGGGGGAGCAGTACTTC. This chain links TRBV6-2 or TRBV6-3 with TRBJ2-7; 7 bases match TRBD2. Germline V gives CDR1 MNHEY, CDR2 SVGEGT. V shed 5 bases and J 7 bases; nucleotides not matched to a gene: 14. There are 15 residues in the CDR3.

The table lists this clone with a few counts. The chain joins TRBV28 to TRBJ1-6; D is undetermined. Trimming took off 3 bases at V and 0 bases at J, with 6 bases between the two ends. The CDR3 runs to 15 residues. Looked up from germline, CDR1 is MDHEN and CDR2 is SYDVKM. CDR3 in DNA: TGTGCCAGCAGTTTGAGTAGCTCCTATAATTCACCCCTCCACTTT. Its protein product is CASSLSSSYNSPLHF. The whole variable domain, remainder taken from reference TRBV28 and TRBJ1-6, is DVKVTQSSRYLVKRTGEKVFLECVQDMDHENMFWYRQDPGLGLRLIYFSYDVKMKEKGDIPEGYSVSREKKERFSLILESASTNQTSMYLCASSLSSSYNSPLHFGNGTRLTVT.

This clone has only one observation. V gene TRBV6-6 combines with J gene TRBJ1-5, with 7 bases lining up with TRBD1. CDR1 and CDR2 (germline): MNHNY, SVGAGI (reference sequence). The CDR3 covers 16 residues. J gave up 1 base and V 8 bases, and 11 bases lay outside the gene matches. The CDR3 DNA reads as TGTGCCAGCGGAAGACGGTCGGGACAGAGCAATCAGCCCCAGCATTTT. This codes for CASGRRSGQSNQPQHF.

This clone was counted once. The CDR3 DNA follows: TGTGCCAGCAGTGAACTCGGCACTGAAGCTTTCTTT. This translates into CASSELGTEAFF. The chain has TRBV25-1 and TRBJ1-1; no clear D. From germline, CDR1 is MGHDK and CDR2 SYGVNS. Trimming stripped 2 bases from V and 4 bases from J, with 5 bases between. The CDR3 covers 12 residues.

The CDR3, as DNA: TGTGCCAGTAGGCCGGGACAGGGTATGGGCAATGAGCAGTTCTTC. It translates to CASRPGQGMGNEQFF. V gene TRBV19 combines with J gene TRBJ2-1; 9 bases match TRBD1. V shed 6 bases and J 6 bases; nucleotides not matched to a gene: 9. The germline CDR1 and CDR2 sequences are LNHDA and SQIVND (reference sequence). The CDR3 sequence is 15 residues long. Filled out from reference TRBV19 and TRBJ2-1, the complete variable domain reads DGGITQSPKYLFRKEGQNVTLSCEQNLNHDAMYWYRQDPGQGLRLIYYSQIVNDFQKGDIAEGYSVSREKKESFPLTVTSAQKNPTAFYLCASRPGQGMGNEQFFGPGTRLTVL.

V gene TRBV6-1 combines with J gene TRBJ1-5; no clear D. The CDR3 totals 14 residues. The ends were cut back, 2 bases at V and 2 bases at J, with 7 bases in the middle. Germline loops: CDR1 MNHNS, CDR2 SASEGT. As DNA, the CDR3 is TGTGCCAGCAGTGAAATCGGGGGCAATCAGCCCCAGCATTTT. This encodes CASSEIGGNQPQHF.

The chain employs TRBV6-5 and TRBJ1-2, with no clear D. This CDR3 has 11 amino acids. The V gene lost 7 bases and the J gene lost 7 bases, with 10 bases spanning the gap. Germline V CDR1 and CDR2: MNHEY, SVGAGI. CDR3 DNA: TGTGCCAGCACCGACTCGAGTGGCTACACCTTC. Residues: CASTDSSGYTF.

The gene calls are TRBV12-5 and TRBJ1-3; the match to TRBD1 covers 7 bases. The CDR3 is 24 residues long. V gave up 0 bases and J gave up 0 bases; unmatched junction bases: 26. Germline CDR1 LGHNT, CDR2 FRNRAP. Here the CDR3 DNA reads TGTGCTAGTGGTTTGGTACAAGGTGAGGGTGATAGGCCGTGGGGACAGTACTCTGGAAACACCATATATTTT. Protein sequence: CASGLVQGEGDRPWGQYSGNTIYF. Full variable domain (rest looked up from reference TRBV12-5 and TRBJ1-3): DARVTQTPRHKVTEMGQEVTMRCQPILGHNTVFWYRQTMMQGLELLAYFRNRAPLDDSGMPKDRFSAEMPDATLATLKIQPSEPRDSAVYFCASGLVQGEGDRPWGQYSGNTIYFGEGSWLTVV.

V and J are TRBV9 and TRBJ2-1; the match to TRBD2 covers 10 bases. After removal of 0 bases from V and 7 bases from J, the junction contained 7 bases not matched to a gene. Per germline, CDR1 SGDLS and CDR2 YYNGEE. The CDR3 runs 16 residues. CDR3 DNA: TGTGCCAGCAGCGTAGGGCTAGCGGGAGATCTTAATGAGCAGTTCTTC. This sequence encodes CASSVGLAGDLNEQFF.

This chain links TRBV10-1 with TRBJ2-3; D might be TRBD2 (5 bases). CDR3 length equals 14 residues. V was pared by 2 bases and J by 6 bases, with 12 bases between. Germline V gene sequence: CDR1 WNHNN, CDR2 SYGVQD (reference sequence). CDR3: CASSEGLASDTQYF. DNA of the CDR3: TGCGCCAGCAGTGAGGGGCTAGCTTCCGATACGCAGTATTTT.

The chain uses TRBV3-1 (or the pseudogene TRBV3-2) and TRBJ1-1; 7 positions match TRBD1. The germline V gene has CDR1 LGHDT and CDR2 YNNKEL (reference sequence). There are 14 residues in the CDR3. V lost 4 bases to trimming and J lost 11 bases; unmatched junction nucleotides: 13. The DNA for the CDR3 is TGTGCCAGCAGCCCTCATAGGGGGCCCGCGAGCGCTTTCTTT. Translating it yields CASSPHRGPASAFF.

The genes are TRBV3-1 (or the pseudogene TRBV3-2) and TRBJ2-3; TRBD2 matches at 13 bases. Germline V gene lookup returns CDR1 LGHDT and CDR2 YNNKEL (reference sequence). V was pared by 3 bases and J by 2 bases, with 2 bases of the junction left unmatched. This CDR3 has 16 amino acids. The CDR3 sequence is CASSQGLAGHTDTQYF. CDR3 in DNA: TGTGCCAGCAGCCAGGGACTAGCGGGACACACAGATACGCAGTATTTT.

The rearrangement uses TRBV11-3 and TRBJ1-6; D not resolved. The CDR3 is 13 amino acids. Germline assignment: CDR1 SGHNT and CDR2 YENEEA. Trimming removed 4 bases at V and 8 bases at J, with 9 bases between. The DNA of the CDR3 is TGTGCCAGCAGCTCCGTCCGCGATTCACCCCTCCACTTT. It yields the protein CASSSVRDSPLHF.

This rearrangement joins TRBV19 to TRBJ1-1; maybe TRBD1 (5 bases). Trimming took 2 bases from V and 2 from J, leaving 12 bases between them. This CDR3 region has 15 residues. Per germline, CDR1 LNHDA and CDR2 SQIVND (reference sequence). The CDR3 spells CASSIKWGGNTEAFF. The CDR3 coding sequence is TGTGCCAGTAGTATAAAGTGGGGGGGTAACACTGAAGCTTTCTTT.

V and J are TRBV7-6 and TRBJ2-2; D is uncertain. With 1 base removed from V and 1 base from J, the gap between germline ends came to 7 bases. The CDR3 has 15 amino acids. Germline loops: CDR1 SGHVS, CDR2 FNYEAQ. The CDR3 nucleotides read TGTGCCAGCAGCTTAGGGGCCCTGAACACCGGGGAGCTGTTTTTT. As protein: CASSLGALNTGELFF.

The chain employs TRBV13 and TRBJ2-2, with 9 nucleotides matching TRBD2. The germline V gene has CDR1 PRHDT and CDR2 FYEKMQ (reference sequence). V lost 5 bases to trimming and J lost 6 bases; unmatched junction nucleotides: 10. This CDR3 comprises 16 residues. This CDR3 reads CASSHGLARESGELFF. In DNA, the CDR3 is TGTGCCAGCAGCCATGGACTAGCGAGAGAGTCCGGGGAGCTGTTTTTT. The full variable domain, with the rest looked up from reference TRBV13 and TRBJ2-2, is AAGVIQSPRHLIKEKRETATLKCYPIPRHDTVYWYQQGPGQDPQFLISFYEKMQSDKGSIPDRFSAQQFSDYHSELNMSSLELGDSALYFCASSHGLARESGELFFGEGSRLTVL.

The chain has TRBV27 and TRBJ1-1, with 9 bases that match TRBD1. The ends lost 6 bases at V and 3 bases at J; junction bases unmatched: 2. The CDR3 runs to 13 residues. Per germline, CDR1 MNHEY and CDR2 SMNVEV (reference sequence). CDR3 nucleotides: TGTGCCAGCAGCGGACAGGGGTACACTGAAGCTTTCTTT. Its protein product is CASSGQGYTEAFF.

The chain links TRBV19 to TRBJ2-1; no definite D call. V was cut by 2 bases and J by 2 bases, with 10 bases left in between. CDR3 length equals 15 residues. Germline values: CDR1 LNHDA, CDR2 SQIVND (reference sequence). This chain's CDR3 is CASSISPITYNEQFF. CDR3 bases: TGTGCCAGTAGTATAAGCCCTATAACCTACAATGAGCAGTTCTTC.

A few counts support this clone. The chain employs TRBV6-2 or TRBV6-3 and TRBJ1-4; no definite D call. CDR3 length: 14 amino acids. Per the germline V gene, CDR1 is MNHEY and CDR2 is SVGEGT. The ends were cut back, 6 bases at V and 8 bases at J, with 16 bases in the middle. The CDR3 region is CASSSNRLEEKLFF. The CDR3 coding sequence is TGTGCCAGCAGCTCAAACCGACTAGAAGAAAAACTGTTTTTT.

V and J are TRBV18 and TRBJ1-2; no clear D. The CDR3 consists of 13 residues. The germline gives CDR1 KGHSH, CDR2 LQKENI. The germline V and J ends were trimmed by 6 bases and 4 bases, with 12 bases remaining between them. The CDR3 bases are TGTGCCAGCTCGTCCGGGAGCACCTATGGCTACACCTTC. It specifies CASSSGSTYGYTF.